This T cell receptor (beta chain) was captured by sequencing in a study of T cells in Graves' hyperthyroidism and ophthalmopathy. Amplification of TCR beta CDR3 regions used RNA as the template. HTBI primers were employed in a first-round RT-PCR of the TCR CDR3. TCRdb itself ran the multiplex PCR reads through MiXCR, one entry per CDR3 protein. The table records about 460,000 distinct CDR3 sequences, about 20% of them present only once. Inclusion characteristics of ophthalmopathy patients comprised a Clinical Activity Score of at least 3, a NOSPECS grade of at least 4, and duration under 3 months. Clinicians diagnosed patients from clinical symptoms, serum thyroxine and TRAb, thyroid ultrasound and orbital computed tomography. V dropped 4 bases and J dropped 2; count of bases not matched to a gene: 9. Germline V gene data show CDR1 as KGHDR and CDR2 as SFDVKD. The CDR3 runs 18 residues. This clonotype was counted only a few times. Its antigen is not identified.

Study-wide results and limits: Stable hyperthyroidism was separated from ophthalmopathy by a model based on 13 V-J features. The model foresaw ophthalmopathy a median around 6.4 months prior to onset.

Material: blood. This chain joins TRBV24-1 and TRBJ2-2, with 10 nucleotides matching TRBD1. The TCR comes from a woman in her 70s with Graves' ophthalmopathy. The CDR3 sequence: CATSDIPGQGGNTGELFF. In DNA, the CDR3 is TGTGCCACCAGTGACATCCCCGGACAGGGGGGAAACACCGGGGAGCTGTTTTTT.